Each of the 32 T cell receptor beta chains below was sequenced from the same sample in a study of cytomegalovirus exposure and HLA in healthy donors. 60 Vbeta and 13 Jbeta primers were used in PCR. Repertoires were generated with immunoSEQ multiplex PCR, while TCRdb's copy carries only in-frame clones and drops some. The profile shows some 76,000 clones, 86% of them singletons. Sequenced material: PBMCs. The receptors shown here come from a woman aged 30 to 39 in good health and CMV-seronegative.

The chain recombines TRBV27 with TRBJ1-1, with D perhaps TRBD1 (5 bases). In germline, CDR1 is MNHEY, CDR2 SMNVEV (reference sequence). CDR3 length: 14 residues. Trimming left V 6 bases short and J 0 bases short, with 11 bases between. CDR3 coding DNA: TGTGCCAGCAGAACGACGGGGGTGAACACTGAAGCTTTCTTT. Encoded protein: CASRTTGVNTEAFF.

The CDR3 DNA follows: TGTGCCAGCAGCTTAGTTCTAGGGGACTATGGCTACACCTTC. Protein: CASSLVLGDYGYTF. The chain combines TRBV7-9 with TRBJ1-2, with D perhaps matching TRBD1 (5 bases). V lost 1 base to trimming and J lost 3 bases, with 9 bases between them. The germline V gene has CDR1 SEHNR and CDR2 FQNEAQ (reference sequence). The CDR3 runs to 14 residues.

This chain connects TRBV7-9 to TRBJ1-1, with D tentatively TRBD1 (5 bases). Germline lookup yields CDR1 SEHNR and CDR2 FQNEAQ (reference sequence). Trimming pared 6 bases from V and 4 bases from J, leaving 15 bases between. The CDR3 is 14 residues long. The CDR3 region has the DNA TGTGCCAGCAGGTTGGCGCAGGGAGGCACTGAAGCTTTCTTT. As protein: CASRLAQGGTEAFF.

J is TRBJ2-1 and V is TRBV9, with unresolved D. In germline, CDR1 is SGDLS, CDR2 YYNGEE. The CDR3 spans 11 residues. Trimming removed 0 bases from V and 9 bases from J, with 4 bases in between. CDR3 sequence reads: CASSVAGEQFF. The CDR3 DNA reads as TGTGCCAGCAGCGTAGCGGGTGAGCAGTTCTTC.

The V call is TRBV5-1, the J call TRBJ2-2; 13 bases fit TRBD2. CDR3 length: 16 residues. Germline V gives CDR1 SGHRS, CDR2 YFSETQ. Trimming removed 8 bases from V and 7 bases from J; junction bases left unmatched: 11. CDR3 coding DNA: TGCGCCAGTCGAAGACTAGCGGGAGGCCGTGGCGGGGAGCTGTTTTTT. Residues: CASRRLAGGRGGELFF.

The V and J genes are TRBV21-1 and TRBJ1-6; TRBD1, as called in the table, went unchecked against the DNA. TRBV21-1 counts as a pseudogene. The CDR3 is 14 amino acids. As DNA, the CDR3 is TGTGCCAGCAGCGGTCGGGACAGGAATTCACCCCTCCACTTT. Its protein product is CASSGRDRNSPLHF.

The genes are TRBV10-3 and TRBJ1-4, with TRBD1 as a possible D gene (6 bases). The CDR3 has 13 amino acids. V shed 6 bases and J shed 8 bases, with 13 bases lying between them. The V gene's germline CDR1 is ENHRY and CDR2 SYGVKD. The CDR3 DNA reads TGTGCCATCAGCCCGGGACAACAGGAAAAACTGTTTTTT. It yields the protein CAISPGQQEKLFF.

The chain links TRBV7-8 to TRBJ2-7, with 9 bases that match TRBD1. V dropped 1 base and J dropped 1; count of bases not matched to a gene: 11. CDR3 size: 18 residues. Per the germline V gene, CDR1 is SGHVS and CDR2 is FQNEAQ. As DNA, the CDR3 is TGTGCCAGCAGCTTAGTCAGGGGCTCACAGGGGGCTTCCTACGAGCAGTACTTC. It translates to CASSLVRGSQGASYEQYF.

The chain couples TRBV7-6 to TRBJ1-4; 7 bases are a match to TRBD1. The CDR3 loop spans 14 amino acids. V shed 5 bases and J 5 bases; nucleotides not matched to a gene: 5. Germline V gene data show CDR1 as SGHVS and CDR2 as FNYEAQ. The CDR3, as DNA: TGTGCCAGCAGCCCCCCGGGACAGAATGAAAAACTGTTTTTT. As protein: CASSPPGQNEKLFF.

The genes are TRBV9 and TRBJ2-7, with a tentative D call TRBD2 (6 bases). The V end lost 4 bases, the J end lost 4 bases, and 12 bases lay between the germline ends. Germline lookup yields CDR1 SGDLS and CDR2 YYNGEE. This CDR3 region has 13 residues. CDR3 nucleotides: TGTGCCAGCAGCCCCGGGAGTTCGTACGAGCAGTACTTC. It codes for CASSPGSSYEQYF.

The chain joins TRBV7-3 to TRBJ2-3; D gene uncertain. Germline CDR1 reads SGHTA; CDR2 reads FQGTGA. V was clipped by 5 bases and J by 5 bases, with 11 bases between them. The CDR3 extends over 13 amino acids. CDR3 sequence (DNA): TGTGCCAGCAGCCCGCTCCGCGGAGATACGCAGTATTTT. Protein product: CASSPLRGDTQYF.

This clone was recorded only once. The CDR3 protein is CASSWDRGGNGYTF. The CDR3 nucleotides read TGTGCCAGCAGCTGGGACAGGGGGGGAAATGGCTACACCTTC. J is TRBJ1-2 and V is TRBV7-2; 11 bases are a match to TRBD1. Trimming took 4 bases from V and 6 from J; bases not matched to a gene: 4. Germline CDR1 reads SGHTA; CDR2 reads FQGNSA. The CDR3 runs to 14 residues.

The chain recombines TRBV5-1 with TRBJ2-3; 7 nucleotides line up with TRBD2. The CDR3 is 17 amino acids. V was pared by 0 bases and J by 1 base, with 8 bases of the junction left unmatched. Germline assignment: CDR1 SGHRS and CDR2 YFSETQ. As DNA, the CDR3 is TGCGCCAGCAGCTTGGAGGCGGGAGTAGGGGGCACAGATACGCAGTATTTT. Its protein product is CASSLEAGVGGTDTQYF.

The chain's CDR3 is CASSPLGAGVYEQYF. The CDR3 DNA is TGTGCCAGCTCACCACTGGGGGCGGGCGTCTACGAGCAGTACTTC. V is TRBV18 and J is TRBJ2-7, with D possibly matching TRBD1 (6 bases). Germline V gene lookup returns CDR1 KGHSH and CDR2 LQKENI. CDR3 length: 15 amino acids. Trimming shortened V by 1 base and J by 3 bases, and 13 bases separated the two germline ends.

This rearrangement joins TRBV5-1 to TRBJ2-5, with 8 bases that match TRBD1. Gene TRBJ2-7 matches the end of the DNA better, so the J call may be wrong. The CDR3 has 14 residues. Germline V gives CDR1 SGHRS, CDR2 YFSETQ. This CDR3 is CASSYGQGVYEQYF. The DNA for the CDR3 is TGCGCCAGCAGCTACGGACAGGGCGTATACGAGCAGTACTTC.

The chain joins TRBV19 to TRBJ2-3; tentatively, D is TRBD2 (7 bases). The CDR3 length is 14 residues. Germline V CDR1 and CDR2: LNHDA, SQIVND (reference sequence). Trimming took 3 bases from V and 4 from J, leaving 11 bases between them. Here the CDR3 reads CASSMGGASDTQYF. For the CDR3, the DNA is TGTGCCAGTAGTATGGGGGGGGCGTCAGATACGCAGTATTTT. Together with reference TRBV19 and TRBJ2-3, the CDR3 gives the full variable domain: DGGITQSPKYLFRKEGQNVTLSCEQNLNHDAMYWYRQDPGQGLRLIYYSQIVNDFQKGDIAEGYSVSREKKESFPLTVTSAQKNPTAFYLCASSMGGASDTQYFGPGTRLTVL.

This clone has only one observation. This chain connects TRBV2 to TRBJ2-1, with 9 bases matching TRBD2. Germline lookup yields CDR1 SNHLY and CDR2 FYNNEI. This CDR3 spans 14 amino acids. The V segment lost 8 bases and the J segment 3 bases; nucleotides outside the gene matches: 5. The CDR3 DNA sequence: TGTGCCAGCTCAACTAGCGGGCGCTACAATGAGCAGTTCTTC. Amino acid sequence: CASSTSGRYNEQFF.

The gene calls are TRBV27 and TRBJ2-7, with 14 bases lining up with TRBD2. V dropped 6 bases and J dropped 5; count of bases not matched to a gene: 3. This CDR3 is 14 amino acids long. Germline V CDR1 and CDR2: MNHEY, SMNVEV (reference sequence). Here the CDR3 reads CASRGLAGDNEQYF. CDR3 DNA sequence: TGTGCCAGCAGGGGACTAGCGGGAGACAACGAGCAGTACTTC.

Concerning this clone: A junction boundary mismatches the germline segment, possibly from a read error. The genes are TRBV7-9 and TRBJ2-7, with 7 bases aligning to TRBD1. The CDR3 has 14 residues. The germline gives CDR1 SEHNR, CDR2 FQNEAQ (reference sequence). DNA of the CDR3: TGTTCCAGCAGCTCCCCGACTTACAGGGGCGAGCAGTACTTC. Its translation is CSSSSPTYRGEQYF.

In DNA, the CDR3 is TGTGCCAGCAGTCAGCGGGAGCGGCTACAAGAGACCCAGTACTTC. Protein product: CASSQRERLQETQYF. This chain connects TRBV11-3 to TRBJ2-5; TRBD2 agrees at 8 bases. The ends lost 6 bases at V and 2 bases at J; junction bases unmatched: 8. This CDR3 spans 15 amino acids. From germline, CDR1 is SGHNT and CDR2 YENEEA. Supplemented by reference TRBV11-3 and TRBJ2-5, the full variable domain reads EAGVVQSPRYKIIEKKQPVAFWCNPISGHNTLYWYLQNLGQGPELLIRYENEEAVDDSQLPKDRFSAERLKGVDSTLKIQPAELGDSAVYLCASSQRERLQETQYFGPGTRLLVL.

This sequence joins TRBV7-2 and TRBJ1-6; D perhaps matches TRBD1 (5 bases). The CDR3 totals 15 residues. Germline assignment: CDR1 SGHTA and CDR2 FQGNSA. The V end was cut by 6 bases, the J end by 0 bases, with 9 bases between. The CDR3: CASRVDSSYNSPLHF. The DNA for the CDR3 is TGTGCCAGCAGAGTTGACAGCTCCTATAATTCACCCCTCCACTTT.

This clone was seen a single time. The rearrangement uses TRBV19 and TRBJ1-4; TRBD1 agrees at 9 bases. The CDR3 sequence is 14 residues long. With V trimmed by 5 bases and J by 6 bases, 4 bases remained unmatched. Germline CDR1 LNHDA, CDR2 SQIVND (reference sequence). The CDR3 protein is CASSAGQGDEKLFF. The CDR3 DNA sequence: TGTGCCAGTAGTGCGGGACAGGGAGATGAAAAACTGTTTTTT.

The V gene is TRBV27, the J gene TRBJ2-7; D call uncertain. V was trimmed by 0 bases and J by 2 bases, leaving 17 bases between them. Germline V gives CDR1 MNHEY, CDR2 SMNVEV (reference sequence). CDR3 size: 17 residues. CDR3 nucleotide sequence: TGTGCCAGCAGTTTATCGGCCCCACGTGTGTTTCCCTACGAGCAGTACTTC. Amino acid sequence: CASSLSAPRVFPYEQYF.

The J gene is TRBJ1-1, the V gene TRBV7-9; D uncertain. The germline V and J ends were trimmed by 4 bases and 1 base, with 7 bases remaining between them. CDR3 size: 13 residues. Germline V gene data show CDR1 as SEHNR and CDR2 as FQNEAQ (reference sequence). Written as DNA, the CDR3 is TGTGCCAGCAGCTACTCATGGAACACTGAAGCTTTCTTT. Translated: CASSYSWNTEAFF. The whole variable domain, remainder taken from reference TRBV7-9 and TRBJ1-1, is DTGVSQNPRHKITKRGQNVTFRCDPISEHNRLYWYRQTLGQGPEFLTYFQNEAQLEKSRLLSDRFSAERPKGSFSTLEIQRTEQGDSAMYLCASSYSWNTEAFFGQGTRLTVV.

The chain carries TRBV11-2 and TRBJ1-1; tentatively, D is TRBD1 (5 bases). Germline V gene sequence: CDR1 SGHAT, CDR2 FQNNGV. V lost 0 bases and J 4 bases, leaving 6 bases between the germline ends. The CDR3 is 13 residues long. This CDR3 reads CASSLDRGTEAFF. The CDR3 DNA sequence: TGTGCCAGCAGCTTAGATAGGGGCACTGAAGCTTTCTTT.

DNA for the CDR3: TGTGCCAGCAGCCAAGTCTCTGGGGGGGGGAGCCCCGGTCTGCAGTTCTTC. It codes for CASSQVSGGGSPGLQFF. The chain uses TRBV4-2 and TRBJ2-1; TRBD2 matches at 7 bases. V trimming: 1 base; J trimming: 12 bases; junction bases outside the gene matches: 18. This CDR3 spans 17 amino acids. The germline gives CDR1 LGHNA, CDR2 YNFKEQ.

This chain uses TRBV7-2 with TRBJ2-7, with no clear D. V was cut by 4 bases and J by 0 bases, with 4 bases left in between. This CDR3 is 12 amino acids long. CDR1 is SGHTA, CDR2 FQGNSA, per germline. The CDR3 region has the DNA TGTGCCAGCAGCTCGAGCTCCTACGAGCAGTACTTC. It codes for CASSSSSYEQYF.

The V and J genes are TRBV14 and TRBJ2-3; 9 bases align to TRBD2. Losses at the gene ends were 1 base for V and 4 bases for J; bases not matched to a gene: 6. CDR3 length equals 16 residues. Germline assignment: CDR1 SGHDN and CDR2 FVKESK. Here the CDR3 DNA reads TGTGCCAGCAGCCAAGGTGCTAGCGGGATATCAGATACGCAGTATTTT. Its translation: CASSQGASGISDTQYF.

Points on this clone: At one boundary the junction diverges from the germline segment, which might be a read error. At the DNA level, this CDR3 is encoded by other sequences in the same sample as well. The chain uses TRBV28 and TRBJ2-3; 10 bases match TRBD2. This CDR3 has 16 residues. From germline, CDR1 is MDHEN and CDR2 SYDVKM. The CDR3 here is CASTLREREGPDTQYF. DNA of the CDR3: TGTGCCAGCACTTTACGAGAGCGGGAGGGCCCAGATACGCAGTATTTT.

The V and J genes are TRBV6-1 and TRBJ2-7, with 7 bases lining up with TRBD1. V shed 6 bases, J shed 2 bases, and the junction held 1 base outside the gene matches. Germline CDR1 is MNHNS and CDR2 is SASEGT. The CDR3 contains 12 residues. Here the CDR3 DNA reads TGTGCCAGCAGCACAGGGGCCTACGAGCAGTACTTC. Translating it yields CASSTGAYEQYF.

This sequence joins TRBV6-1 and TRBJ2-7; a weak D match, TRBD2 (5 bases). CDR1 MNHNS and CDR2 SASEGT come from the germline V gene. The CDR3 runs to 13 residues. Trimming stripped 5 bases from V and 2 bases from J, with 10 bases between. CDR3 amino acids: CASSKGLTYEQYF. CDR3 DNA sequence: TGTGCCAGCAGTAAAGGACTGACCTACGAGCAGTACTTC.

Concerning this clone itself: Its ends do not fully match the called genes, so a read error is possible. This sample also contains other DNA sequences that code for the same CDR3. V usage is TRBV5-1 and J usage is TRBJ1-6, with 9 bases identical to TRBD1. The length of the CDR3 is 15 residues. The germline V gene encodes CDR1 SGHRS and CDR2 YFSETQ. CDR3: CASSTDRGYSSPLHF. DNA of the CDR3: TGTGCCAGCAGCACCGACAGGGGGTATAGTTCACCCCTCCACTTT.